One and the same sample provided the 4 T cell receptor beta chains below, sequenced in a study of cytomegalovirus exposure and HLA in healthy donors. The PCR was carried out with 60 Vbeta primers and 13 Jbeta primers. Using immunoSEQ multiplex PCR, the repertoire was profiled, and TCRdb retains in-frame clones only, with some absent. The sample includes approximately 70,000 clones, over 70% of them seen just once. Sequencing was performed on PBMCs. These receptors all come from a man between 60 and 75 years old in good health and CMV-seropositive.

This clone was seen only once. The V call is TRBV27, the J call TRBJ1-3; D might be TRBD1 (6 bases). From germline, CDR1 is MNHEY and CDR2 SMNVEV (reference sequence). There are 16 residues in the CDR3. V gave up 0 bases and J gave up 4 bases, with 13 bases separating them. The CDR3 region is CASSLSPAGAGNTIYF. Written as DNA, the CDR3 is TGTGCCAGCAGTTTATCCCCCGCGGGGGCGGGAAACACCATATATTTT.

This chain joins TRBV6-6 and TRBJ2-7; no clear D gene. Trimming shortened V by 4 bases and J by 3 bases, and 4 bases separated the two germline ends. The CDR3 is made up of 11 amino acids. Germline loops: CDR1 MNHNY, CDR2 SVGAGI (reference sequence). The CDR3 coding sequence is TGTGCCAGCAGTTCTATCTACGAGCAGTACTTC. Its translation: CASSSIYEQYF.

The chain recombines TRBV10-2 with TRBJ2-3; 7 positions match TRBD2. CDR1 and CDR2 (germline): WSHSY, SAAADI. The CDR3 has 15 amino acids. The V segment lost 4 bases and the J segment 4 bases; nucleotides outside the gene matches: 8. CDR3 loop: CASSATGLEADTQYF. In DNA, the CDR3 is TGCGCCAGCAGTGCCACCGGACTAGAAGCAGATACGCAGTATTTT.

The chain joins TRBV27 to TRBJ1-6; D gene uncertain. Trimming pared 2 bases from V and 0 bases from J, leaving 8 bases between. CDR3 size: 16 residues. CDR1 is MNHEY and CDR2 is SMNVEV in the germline V gene (reference sequence). The CDR3 here is CASSLTGSSYNSPLHF. CDR3 DNA: TGTGCCAGCAGTTTAACGGGAAGCTCCTATAATTCACCCCTCCACTTT.